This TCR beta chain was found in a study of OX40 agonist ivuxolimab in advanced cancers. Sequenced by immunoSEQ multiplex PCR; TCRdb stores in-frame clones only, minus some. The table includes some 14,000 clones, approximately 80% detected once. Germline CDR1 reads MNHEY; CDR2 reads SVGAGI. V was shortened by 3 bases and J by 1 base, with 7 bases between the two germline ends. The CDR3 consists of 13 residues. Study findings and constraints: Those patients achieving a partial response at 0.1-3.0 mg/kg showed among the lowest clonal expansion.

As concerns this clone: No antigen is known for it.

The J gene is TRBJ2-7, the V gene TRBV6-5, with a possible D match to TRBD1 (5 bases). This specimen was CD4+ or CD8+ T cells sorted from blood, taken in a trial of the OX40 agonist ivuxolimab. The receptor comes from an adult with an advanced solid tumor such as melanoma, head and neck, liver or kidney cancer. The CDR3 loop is CASSYDSSYEQYF. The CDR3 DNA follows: TGTGCCAGCAGTTATGACAGTTCCTACGAGCAGTACTTC.